This T cell receptor beta chain comes out of a study of cytomegalovirus exposure and HLA in healthy donors. With 60 Vbeta and 13 Jbeta primers, the PCR was carried out. Data came from immunoSEQ multiplex PCR; TCRdb stores just in-frame clones and leaves some out. Among under 300,000 clones listed, 80% to 90% were seen once. The trim removed 0 bases at V and 3 bases at J, leaving 3 bases unmatched. The length of the CDR3 is 15 residues. Per the germline V gene, CDR1 is WNHNN and CDR2 is SYGVQD (reference sequence). Sample: PBMCs. V is TRBV10-1 and J is TRBJ2-5; 8 positions agree with TRBD2. The sequence was collected from a middle-aged woman in good health and CMV-seropositive. CDR3 loop: CASSESAGGEETQYF. CDR3 nucleotides: TGCGCCAGCAGTGAGTCGGCGGGGGGAGAAGAGACCCAGTACTTC.